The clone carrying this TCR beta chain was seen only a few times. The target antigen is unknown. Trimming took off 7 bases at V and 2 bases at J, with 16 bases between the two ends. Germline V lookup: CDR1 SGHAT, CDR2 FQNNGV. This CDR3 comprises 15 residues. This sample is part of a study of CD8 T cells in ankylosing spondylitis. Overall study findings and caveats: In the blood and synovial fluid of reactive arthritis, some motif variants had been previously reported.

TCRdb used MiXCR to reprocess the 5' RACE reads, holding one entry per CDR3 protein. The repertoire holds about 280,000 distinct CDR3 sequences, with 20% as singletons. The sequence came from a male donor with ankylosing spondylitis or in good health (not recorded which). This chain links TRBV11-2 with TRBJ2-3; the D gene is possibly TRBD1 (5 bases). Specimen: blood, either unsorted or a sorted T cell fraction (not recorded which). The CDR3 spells CASTSTRVHTDTQYF. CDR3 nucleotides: TGTGCCAGCACCTCTACCAGGGTCCACACAGATACGCAGTATTTT.